The 9 T cell receptor beta chains presented below share a single source sample, sequenced in a study of Ad26.COV2.S vaccination and SARS-CoV-2 variants. Indicated treatment: around 19 received Ad26.COV2.S at low or high dose, single or two shots; 5 received placebo; per-sample allocation not given. The samples were gathered on day 63 after the first injection of vaccine or placebo. Assay: immunoSEQ multiplex PCR; the TCRdb copy retains only in-frame clones and omits some. The data hold 330,000 or so clones, with approximately 87% observed a single time. This specimen was peripheral blood, taken in a trial of Ad26.COV2.S vaccine versus placebo. Source of these receptors: a person between 18 and 59 years old who received the Ad26.COV2.S COVID-19 vaccine or a placebo.

The J gene is TRBJ1-1, the V gene TRBV30; D call uncertain. V lost 3 bases, J lost 1 base, and 12 bases lay in between. The CDR3 has 14 amino acids. CDR1 is GTSNPN and CDR2 is SVGIG in the germline V gene (reference sequence). CDR3 sequence: CAWRPLPGNTEAFF. CDR3 bases: TGTGCCTGGAGGCCCCTCCCCGGGAACACTGAAGCTTTCTTT.

CDR3 residues: CASSLGGQGKWQFF. The CDR3 DNA follows: TGTGCCAGCAGCTTAGGTGGACAGGGAAAATGGCAGTTCTTC. The gene calls are TRBV7-9 and TRBJ2-1, with TRBD1 matching over 8 bases. Germline CDR1 reads SEHNR; CDR2 reads FQNEAQ (reference sequence). J was trimmed by 12 bases and V by 1 base; bases with no gene match: 8. The CDR3 extends over 14 amino acids.

The gene calls are TRBV20-1 and TRBJ1-1; the D is unclear. V shed 4 bases and J shed 2 bases, with 5 bases lying between them. This CDR3 comprises 11 residues. Germline V lookup: CDR1 DFQATT, CDR2 SNEGSKA (reference sequence). CDR3 sequence: CSANGNTEAFF. The CDR3 region has the DNA TGCAGTGCTAATGGAAACACTGAAGCTTTCTTT.

This clone was counted at least ten times. The chain has TRBV18 and TRBJ1-5, with a tentative D call TRBD1 (5 bases). The length of the CDR3 is 16 residues. V was shortened by 2 bases and J by 3 bases, with 14 bases between the two germline ends. Looked up from germline, CDR1 is KGHSH and CDR2 is LQKENI. CDR3 protein: CASSPSSPGLNQPQHF. CDR3 coding DNA: TGTGCCAGCTCACCATCGTCGCCGGGACTCAATCAGCCCCAGCATTTT.

The CDR3 spells CATSDFRQSNEQFF. The DNA for the CDR3 is TGTGCCACCAGTGATTTTCGGCAGTCGAATGAGCAGTTCTTC. J is TRBJ2-1 and V is TRBV24-1; D gene unclear. The CDR3 runs 14 residues. CDR1 is KGHDR and CDR2 is SFDVKD in the germline V gene. V gave up 1 base and J gave up 7 bases, with 10 bases separating them.

This clone has only one observation. The chain employs TRBV5-1 and TRBJ2-3; D gene ambiguous. The CDR3 totals 15 residues. Between the trimmed V and J ends, which lost 4 bases and 1 base, there was a span of 13 bases. The germline CDR1 and CDR2 sequences are SGHRS and YFSETQ. The CDR3: CASSPLVAGTDTQYF. In nucleotides, the CDR3 is TGCGCCAGCAGCCCCTTAGTGGCGGGCACAGATACGCAGTATTTT.

The gene calls are TRBV29-1 and TRBJ2-1, with 9 bases fitting TRBD1. The V segment lost 6 bases and the J segment 7 bases; nucleotides outside the gene matches: 7. CDR1 SQVTM and CDR2 ANQGSEA come from the germline V gene. The CDR3 is 13 residues long. In DNA form, the CDR3 reads TGCAGCGTGTCCGGGACAGGGCCAAATGAGCAGTTCTTC. This codes for CSVSGTGPNEQFF.

This clone was seen a handful of times. The chain combines TRBV7-9 with TRBJ2-2; possible D gene TRBD1, 6 bases. CDR1 is SEHNR, CDR2 FQNEAQ, per germline (reference sequence). The CDR3 is 16 amino acids. Trimming removed 5 bases from V and 5 bases from J, with 18 bases in between. CDR3 nucleotides: TGTGCCAGCAGCCCCCAACAGGGAGTATGGACCGGGGAGCTGTTTTTT. It encodes CASSPQQGVWTGELFF.

V is TRBV29-1 and J is TRBJ2-3; a weak D match, TRBD1 (6 bases). The CDR3 runs to 10 residues. With 2 bases removed from V and 10 bases from J, the gap between germline ends came to 7 bases. Germline CDR1 reads SQVTM; CDR2 reads ANQGSEA. CDR3 sequence reads: CSVEKGAQYF. Written as DNA, the CDR3 is TGCAGCGTTGAAAAGGGGGCGCAGTATTTT.